This passage covers 28 T cell receptor beta chains from one sample sequenced in a study of vaccination effects on CD4 cells after COVID-19. These TCRs' antigens remain unknown. Under the ViraFEST assay, PBMC were stimulated with viral peptide pools so that antigen-specific CD4+ T cells expanded. Sequencing was performed afterwards. After roughly 10 days in culture, the CD4+ T cells were isolated. According to the study, vaccine recipients showed no prior SARS-CoV-2 infection and negative nucleocapsid antibodies. Libraries were prepared by immunoSEQ multiplex PCR; TCRdb keeps only in-frame clonotypes and omits some of them. This table has roughly 35,000 clones, around four fifths appearing once. This material consisted of CD4+ T cells from PBMCs cultured with HCoV-OC43 spike peptides, taken before COVID-19 vaccination. The subset was: HCoV-OC43 spike overlapping peptide pool stimulation. Receptors were obtained from a human donor who received a COVID-19 vaccine.

In its sample, this clone was seen a few times. The chain couples TRBV6-2 or TRBV6-3 to TRBJ2-3; D ambiguous. V was cut by 2 bases and J by 8 bases, with 11 bases left in between. The V gene's germline CDR1 is MNHEY and CDR2 SVGEGT. CDR3 length: 13 amino acids. CDR3 bases: TGTGCCAGCAGTTACGAGAGTGGTACTACGCAGTATTTT. Encoded protein: CASSYESGTTQYF.

The rearrangement joins TRBV28 to TRBJ2-3, with unresolved D. In germline, CDR1 is MDHEN, CDR2 SYDVKM. The CDR3 has 13 amino acids. The ends were cut back, 8 bases at V and 2 bases at J, with 11 bases in the middle. The CDR3 nucleotides read TGTGCCAGCTCTACAGTTGCCACAGATACGCAGTATTTT. This translates into CASSTVATDTQYF.

The chain recombines TRBV5-1 with TRBJ2-3, with 8 bases matching TRBD2. Germline values: CDR1 SGHRS, CDR2 YFSETQ. V gave up 3 bases and J gave up 2 bases; unmatched junction bases: 8. This CDR3 spans 16 amino acids. The CDR3 sequence is CASSSRTSGLTDTQYF. The CDR3 region has the DNA TGCGCCAGCAGCTCACGAACTAGCGGACTCACAGATACGCAGTATTTT.

V is TRBV18 and J is TRBJ2-3; 10 positions agree with TRBD2. The V gene end was trimmed by 6 bases and the J gene end by 3 bases; junction bases not matched to a gene: 3. The CDR3 has 14 residues. Germline assignment: CDR1 KGHSH and CDR2 LQKENI. CDR3 loop: CASSPSGGTDTQYF. Written as DNA, the CDR3 is TGTGCCAGCTCCCCTAGCGGGGGTACAGATACGCAGTATTTT.

This clone occurred a few times. The V and J genes are TRBV16 and TRBJ1-4, with D unresolved. Germline-derived CDR1 and CDR2 are KGHSY and FQNENV. The CDR3 totals 15 residues. V was cut by 0 bases and J by 3 bases, with 8 bases left in between. The CDR3 reads CASSQSTGPNEKLFF. CDR3 bases: TGTGCCAGCAGCCAATCCACTGGGCCTAATGAAAAACTGTTTTTT.

In this sample, this clone turned up a few times. The genes are TRBV24-1 and TRBJ1-2; 8 positions agree with TRBD1. Germline V CDR1 and CDR2: KGHDR, SFDVKD. The CDR3 loop spans 16 amino acids. V shed 4 bases, J shed 0 bases, and the junction held 6 bases outside the gene matches. The chain's CDR3 is CATSDPDRGTNYGYTF. CDR3 bases: TGTGCCACCAGTGACCCTGACAGGGGCACTAACTATGGCTACACCTTC.

V usage is TRBV6-5 and J usage is TRBJ1-2; weak D call: TRBD1 (5 bases). Per germline, CDR1 MNHEY and CDR2 SVGAGI. This CDR3 spans 13 amino acids. Between the trimmed V and J ends, which lost 6 bases and 6 bases, there was a span of 14 bases. Here the CDR3 DNA reads TGTGCCAGCAGATACGGGGGGGGAGATGGCTACACCTTC. This translates into CASRYGGGDGYTF.

The rearrangement joins TRBV24-1 to TRBJ1-2, with 7 bases lining up with TRBD1. The V segment lost 2 bases and the J segment 4 bases; nucleotides outside the gene matches: 3. This CDR3 has 14 residues. Germline V CDR1 and CDR2: KGHDR, SFDVKD. The CDR3 sequence: CATSDWDSSYGYTF. CDR3 in DNA: TGTGCCACCAGTGATTGGGACAGCAGCTATGGCTACACCTTC.

The gene calls are TRBV5-6 and TRBJ1-2; D call uncertain. Germline V gives CDR1 SGHDT, CDR2 YYEEEE. The ends were cut back, 0 bases at V and 4 bases at J, with 10 bases in the middle. This CDR3 has 14 residues. The CDR3, as DNA: TGTGCCAGCAGCTTGGAGGGCCCCCCCTATGGCTACACCTTC. Translated: CASSLEGPPYGYTF.

The rearrangement joins TRBV29-1 to TRBJ2-4, with 7 bases that match TRBD1. The CDR3 extends over 18 amino acids. The germline CDR1 and CDR2 sequences are SQVTM and ANQGSEA. The junction had 13 bases not matched to a gene; V was cut back by 1 base and J by 1 base. The CDR3 protein is CSVEGMGLQGMAKNIQYF. In DNA form, the CDR3 reads TGCAGCGTTGAAGGAATGGGCCTACAGGGGATGGCCAAAAACATTCAGTACTTC. The full variable domain, completed using reference TRBV29-1 and TRBJ2-4, is SAVISQKPSRDICQRGTSLTIQCQVDSQVTMMFWYRQQPGQSLTLIATANQGSEATYESGFVIDKFPISRPNLTFSTLTVSNMSPEDSSIYLCSVEGMGLQGMAKNIQYFGAGTRLSVL.

There are a few counts of this clone. V is TRBV7-9 and J is TRBJ2-2, with 7 bases lining up with TRBD1. The CDR3 length is 14 residues. J gave up 5 bases and V 5 bases, and 5 bases lay outside the gene matches. CDR1 is SEHNR, CDR2 FQNEAQ, per germline (reference sequence). The CDR3 protein is CASSLDRATGELFF. DNA for the CDR3: TGTGCCAGCAGCCTTGACAGGGCAACCGGGGAGCTGTTTTTT.

The chain carries TRBV5-4 and TRBJ1-5; a weak D match, TRBD1 (6 bases). Trimming pared 4 bases from V and 4 bases from J, leaving 9 bases between. CDR1 is SGHNT, CDR2 YYREEE, per germline (reference sequence). The CDR3 totals 13 residues. CDR3 in amino acids: CASSPDRNQPQHF. The DNA for the CDR3 is TGTGCCAGCAGCCCGGACAGAAATCAGCCCCAGCATTTT. The whole variable domain, remainder taken from reference TRBV5-4 and TRBJ1-5, is ETGVTQSPTHLIKTRGQQVTLRCSSQSGHNTVSWYQQALGQGPQFIFQYYREEENGRGNFPPRFSGLQFPNYSSELNVNALELDDSALYLCASSPDRNQPQHFGDGTRLSIL.

The gene calls are TRBV6-5 and TRBJ2-2; tentatively, D is TRBD2 (5 bases). Germline V gene lookup returns CDR1 MNHEY and CDR2 SVGAGI. Trimming shortened V by 6 bases and J by 0 bases, and 11 bases separated the two germline ends. The CDR3 totals 15 residues. The DNA of the CDR3 is TGTGCCAGCAGCTGGACGGGAACGAACACCGGGGAGCTGTTTTTT. As protein: CASSWTGTNTGELFF.

The chain recombines TRBV7-2 with TRBJ1-2, with D perhaps TRBD1 (6 bases). Trimming cost V 5 bases and J 4 bases, with 14 bases left between them. Germline V gives CDR1 SGHTA, CDR2 FQGNSA. The length of the CDR3 is 14 residues. As DNA, the CDR3 is TGTGCCAGCAGCGGGGGCAGGGTCCTCTATGGCTACACCTTC. Translating it yields CASSGGRVLYGYTF.

V usage is TRBV2 and J usage is TRBJ1-2; 7 bases fit TRBD1. The V gene's germline CDR1 is SNHLY and CDR2 FYNNEI. There are 12 residues in the CDR3. The V segment lost 6 bases and the J segment 4 bases; nucleotides outside the gene matches: 2. The CDR3 is CASRDRTYGYTF. The CDR3 region has the DNA TGTGCCAGCAGGGACAGGACCTATGGCTACACCTTC.

This clone showed up just once. The chain links TRBV15 to TRBJ2-1; D is unclear. V was pared by 0 bases and J by 2 bases, with 2 bases between. Germline V lookup: CDR1 LNHNV, CDR2 YYDKDF (reference sequence). This CDR3 has 13 residues. DNA for the CDR3: TGTGCCACCAGCAGAGATCCCTACAATGAGCAGTTCTTC. As protein: CATSRDPYNEQFF.

The V gene is TRBV19, the J gene TRBJ2-3; possibly TRBD1 or TRBD2 for D (5 bases each). The V end was cut by 4 bases, the J end by 0 bases, with 8 bases between. This CDR3 is 14 amino acids long. Germline-derived CDR1 and CDR2 are LNHDA and SQIVND (reference sequence). The CDR3 is CASSKGPSTDTQYF. In nucleotides, the CDR3 is TGTGCCAGTAGTAAGGGACCTAGCACAGATACGCAGTATTTT.

This sequence joins TRBV2 and TRBJ2-7; D is perhaps TRBD2 (5 bases). CDR1 is SNHLY and CDR2 is FYNNEI in the germline V gene. Trimming pared 6 bases from V and 0 bases from J, leaving 18 bases between. CDR3 size: 16 residues. This CDR3 reads CASRLREQTRSYEQYF. The CDR3 coding sequence is TGTGCCAGCAGATTGAGGGAACAGACTCGCTCCTACGAGCAGTACTTC. Based on the CDR3 plus reference TRBV2 and TRBJ2-7, the full variable domain is EPEVTQTPSHQVTQMGQEVILRCVPISNHLYFYWYRQILGQKVEFLVSFYNNEISEKSEIFDDQFSVERPDGSNFTLKIRSTKLEDSAMYFCASRLREQTRSYEQYFGPGTRLTVT.

The chain carries TRBV2 and TRBJ1-5; D uncertain. The CDR3 contains 15 residues. V dropped 1 base and J dropped 1 base, with 8 bases sitting between them. CDR1 is SNHLY and CDR2 is FYNNEI in the germline V gene. The CDR3 DNA sequence: TGTGCCAGCAGTGAAGGAAGGGCCAGCAATCAGCCCCAGCATTTT. Its protein is CASSEGRASNQPQHF.

The chain carries TRBV4-3 and TRBJ2-2; D possibly corresponds to TRBD1 (5 bases). The V gene's germline CDR1 is LGHNA and CDR2 YSLEER. The CDR3 extends over 14 amino acids. Trimming removed 1 base at V and 8 bases at J, with 11 bases between. The CDR3 is CASSQGHRSGELFF. The CDR3 DNA reads as TGCGCCAGCAGCCAAGGACACAGGTCTGGGGAGCTGTTTTTT.

This chain uses TRBV11-1 with TRBJ1-2; TRBD1 is a possible D gene (5 bases). CDR3 length: 15 residues. Trimming shortened V by 3 bases and J by 0 bases, and 11 bases separated the two germline ends. Germline values: CDR1 SGHAT, CDR2 FQDESV (reference sequence). CDR3 in DNA: TGTGCCAGCAGCTTGGGGCGGCAGACTAACTATGGCTACACCTTC. Translating gives CASSLGRQTNYGYTF. The full variable domain, its missing parts supplied by reference TRBV11-1 and TRBJ1-2, is EAEVAQSPRYKITEKSQAVAFWCDPISGHATLYWYRQILGQGPELLVQFQDESVVDDSQLPKDRFSAERLKGVDSTLKIQPAELGDSAMYLCASSLGRQTNYGYTFGSGTRLTVV.

This rearrangement joins TRBV5-6 to TRBJ2-5; possibly TRBD1 or TRBD2 for D (7 bases each). V was shortened by 4 bases and J by 5 bases, with 21 bases between the two germline ends. CDR3 size: 16 residues. CDR1 SGHDT and CDR2 YYEEEE come from the germline V gene. CDR3 in DNA: TGTGCCAGCAGCCATGGACTAGGCTCAGGGGGGGAGACCCAGTACTTC. This translates into CASSHGLGSGGETQYF.

This sequence joins TRBV20-1 and TRBJ1-2; the match to TRBD1 covers 7 bases. V shed 5 bases, J shed 8 bases, and the junction held 11 bases outside the gene matches. The germline V gene encodes CDR1 DFQATT and CDR2 SNEGSKA (reference sequence). CDR3 length: 13 residues. The CDR3 spells CSARASGGGGYTF. The CDR3, as DNA: TGCAGTGCTCGTGCGTCAGGGGGAGGGGGCTACACCTTC.

The chain couples TRBV18 to TRBJ2-7; 7 bases are shared with TRBD1. This CDR3 region has 16 residues. Germline-derived CDR1 and CDR2 are KGHSH and LQKENI. V shed 2 bases and J 3 bases; nucleotides not matched to a gene: 10. CDR3 protein: CASSPRIGTVGYEQYF. For the CDR3, the DNA is TGTGCCAGCTCACCAAGGATCGGGACAGTAGGCTACGAGCAGTACTTC. Filled out from reference TRBV18 and TRBJ2-7, the complete variable domain reads NAGVMQNPRHLVRRRGQEARLRCSPMKGHSHVYWYRQLPEEGLKFMVYLQKENIIDESGMPKERFSAEFPKEGPSILRIQQVVRGDSAAYFCASSPRIGTVGYEQYFGPGTRLTVT.

V gene TRBV30 combines with J gene TRBJ2-7; 9 bases are shared with TRBD2. Germline trimming cut 3 bases from V and 8 bases from J; bases unmatched to any gene: 11. CDR3 length: 14 amino acids. Per germline, CDR1 GTSNPN and CDR2 SVGIG (reference sequence). The CDR3 DNA reads as TGTGCCTGGAGCCCCCGGGGCGGGAGGGCCCAGCAGTACTTC. Residues: CAWSPRGGRAQQYF.

The chain couples TRBV18 to TRBJ1-1; no clear D gene. Trimming pared 2 bases from V and 7 bases from J, leaving 17 bases between. Germline V CDR1 and CDR2: KGHSH, LQKENI. This CDR3 spans 15 amino acids. The CDR3 protein is CASSPDPPVLREAFF. In DNA, the CDR3 is TGTGCCAGCTCACCAGACCCCCCTGTCCTCCGTGAAGCTTTCTTT.

This clone has more than one count but fewer than ten. The rearrangement uses TRBV12-3 or TRBV12-4 and TRBJ2-7; D is possibly TRBD2 (5 bases). CDR3 length: 13 residues. V was clipped by 9 bases and J by 0 bases, with 12 bases between them. This chain's CDR3 is CASGLPSSYEQYF. CDR3 in DNA: TGTGCCAGTGGACTTCCTAGCTCCTACGAGCAGTACTTC.

The chain links TRBV6-4 to TRBJ2-2; perhaps TRBD2 as D (6 bases). The CDR3 consists of 16 residues. V lost 0 bases, J lost 5 bases, and 13 bases lay in between. Germline assignment: CDR1 MRHNA and CDR2 SNTAGT. CDR3 loop: CASSDSYRGRTGELFF. The CDR3 nucleotides read TGTGCCAGCAGTGACTCGTATCGGGGGAGGACCGGGGAGCTGTTTTTT.